This T cell receptor (beta chain) was identified in a study of T cells after yellow fever vaccination. Study outcomes and limitations: Subsequent to the booster, the majority of primary-vaccination clones reappeared (96% CD4, 88% CD8). In FACS-sorted repertoires, abundant clonotypes from the bulk population could appear as contaminants.

The CDR3 has 15 residues. The V gene lost 3 bases and the J gene lost 1 base, with 10 bases spanning the gap. Germline CDR1 and CDR2: KGHDR and SFDVKD. TCRdb re-called the 5' RACE reads with MiXCR, one entry per CDR3 protein. The sample carries some 260,000 distinct CDR3 sequences, roughly 5.6% recorded once. This clonotype occurred once. The antigen is unknown. This TCR derives from a man aged 18 to 30 who received the YFV17D yellow fever vaccine. The rearrangement joins TRBV24-1 to TRBJ2-3; tentative D call: TRBD2 (5 bases). This material consisted of CD4+ T cells sorted from PBMCs, taken on the day of the yellow fever booster vaccination. CDR3 residues: CATSDEKGGTDTQYF. Here the CDR3 DNA reads TGTGCCACCAGTGATGAGAAGGGAGGCACAGATACGCAGTATTTT.